The clone carrying this T cell receptor beta chain was recorded a few times. The data are from a study of T cell clonotyping in hematopoietic cell transplantation. The table came from immunoSEQ multiplex PCR; TCRdb's copy has only in-frame clones and leaves some out. The sample carries 13,000 to 15,000 clones, around 62% recorded once. Material for sequencing was PBMCs. This receptor was identified in a human donor who either received an allogeneic hematopoietic cell transplant for a myeloid malignancy or was a related donor (not recorded which). Some clones in this sample may be carry-over from other donors' samples.

CDR3 region: CASRGLNSNQPQHF. CDR3 DNA sequence: TGTGCCAGCAGGGGACTCAATAGCAATCAGCCCCAGCATTTT. The rearrangement uses TRBV27 and TRBJ1-5, with a tentative D call TRBD1 (5 bases). In germline, CDR1 is MNHEY, CDR2 SMNVEV (reference sequence). The CDR3 covers 14 residues. Between the trimmed V and J ends, which lost 6 bases and 0 bases, there was a span of 9 bases.